The 7 T cell receptor beta chains below were found in one sample sequenced in a study of early T cells in non-severe SARS-CoV-2 infection. MiXCR, applied by TCRdb to the 5' RACE reads, yields one record per CDR3 protein. Found here are about 36,000 distinct CDR3 sequences, 9.9% of them singletons; the top ten hold 10% to 15%. Material for sequencing was whole blood. The receptors stem from an adult who was a healthcare worker with PCR-confirmed SARS-CoV-2 infection or an uninfected control (not recorded which).

This clonotype appeared many times. The CDR3 DNA reads as TGTGCCAGCAGCATAGACAGGGGGCTGGGAGATACGCAGTATTTT. Protein product: CASSIDRGLGDTQYF. This sequence joins TRBV9 and TRBJ2-3; 10 bases align to TRBD1. The CDR3 is 15 residues long. V trimming: 4 bases; J trimming: 5 bases; junction bases outside the gene matches: 7. The germline V gene encodes CDR1 SGDLS and CDR2 YYNGEE.

This clonotype was seen repeatedly, ten times or more. The genes are TRBV28 and TRBJ2-7, with a tentative D call TRBD2 (5 bases). The CDR3 has 15 residues. Germline V gives CDR1 MDHEN, CDR2 SYDVKM. V lost 2 bases, J lost 4 bases, and 15 bases lay in between. CDR3 nucleotide sequence: TGTGCCAGCAGTTTAACGGAGGTCCTTTTGTACGAGCAGTACTTC. Translated, it gives CASSLTEVLLYEQYF.

In this sample, this clonotype turned up a few times. The chain is built from TRBV29-1 and TRBJ1-5, with no clear D. The germline CDR1 and CDR2 sequences are SQVTM and ANQGSEA. Trimming left V 4 bases short and J 0 bases short, with 10 bases between. This CDR3 has 14 amino acids. The DNA for the CDR3 is TGCAGCGTTGGAGTCAGAAATAGCAATCAGCCCCAGCATTTT. The encoded protein is CSVGVRNSNQPQHF.

This chain connects TRBV28 to TRBJ2-5; D gene uncertain. The ends were cut back, 3 bases at V and 2 bases at J, with 7 bases in the middle. Per the germline V gene, CDR1 is MDHEN and CDR2 is SYDVKM. CDR3 size: 13 residues. CDR3 amino acids: CASSFLVQETQYF. CDR3 bases: TGTGCCAGCAGTTTCTTGGTACAAGAGACCCAGTACTTC.

This clonotype was seen ten or more times. V gene TRBV29-1 combines with J gene TRBJ2-5; the D gene is possibly TRBD1 (6 bases). The CDR3 covers 12 residues. CDR1 and CDR2 from the germline V gene are SQVTM and ANQGSEA. Between the trimmed V and J ends, which lost 6 bases and 0 bases, there was a span of 8 bases. The CDR3: CSVGTNQETQYF. CDR3 coding DNA: TGCAGCGTCGGGACAAACCAAGAGACCCAGTACTTC.

This clonotype is judged medium-sized. The CDR3 region is CASSWRTSDEQFF. CDR3 DNA: TGTGCCAGCAGCTGGAGGACTAGCGATGAGCAGTTCTTC. The genes are TRBV7-3 and TRBJ2-1; TRBD2 matches 9 bases. Germline loops: CDR1 SGHTA, CDR2 FQGTGA. V was pared by 4 bases and J by 8 bases, with 3 bases of the junction left unmatched. CDR3 length equals 13 residues.

In nucleotides, the CDR3 is TGTGCCAGCAGGGAGGGTCCGGGGACTGAAGCTTTCTTT. As protein: CASREGPGTEAFF. The chain has TRBV25-1 and TRBJ1-1; D unclear. Germline V gives CDR1 MGHDK, CDR2 SYGVNS. This CDR3 has 13 amino acids. V lost 6 bases to trimming and J lost 5 bases, with 13 bases between them.